This T cell receptor (beta chain) was recorded in a study of control samples from healthy donors and cancer patients. V lost 4 bases and J 7 bases, leaving 11 bases between the germline ends. The germline gives CDR1 KGHSH, CDR2 LQKENI. This CDR3 contains 14 residues. The table came from immunoSEQ multiplex PCR; TCRdb's copy has only in-frame clones and leaves some out. The data contain some 410,000 clones, 80% to 95% of them singletons. This receptor was taken from a man in his forties or fifties with head and neck cancer. The specimen sequenced was PBMCs. The chain couples TRBV18 to TRBJ1-6, with D unclear. CDR3 sequence: CASSLGSGNSPLHF. CDR3 DNA: TGTGCCAGCTCACTAGGCAGTGGCAATTCACCCCTCCACTTT. Based on the CDR3 plus reference TRBV18 and TRBJ1-6, the full variable domain is NAGVMQNPRHLVRRRGQEARLRCSPMKGHSHVYWYRQLPEEGLKFMVYLQKENIIDESGMPKERFSAEFPKEGPSILRIQQVVRGDSAAYFCASSLGSGNSPLHFGNGTRLTVT.